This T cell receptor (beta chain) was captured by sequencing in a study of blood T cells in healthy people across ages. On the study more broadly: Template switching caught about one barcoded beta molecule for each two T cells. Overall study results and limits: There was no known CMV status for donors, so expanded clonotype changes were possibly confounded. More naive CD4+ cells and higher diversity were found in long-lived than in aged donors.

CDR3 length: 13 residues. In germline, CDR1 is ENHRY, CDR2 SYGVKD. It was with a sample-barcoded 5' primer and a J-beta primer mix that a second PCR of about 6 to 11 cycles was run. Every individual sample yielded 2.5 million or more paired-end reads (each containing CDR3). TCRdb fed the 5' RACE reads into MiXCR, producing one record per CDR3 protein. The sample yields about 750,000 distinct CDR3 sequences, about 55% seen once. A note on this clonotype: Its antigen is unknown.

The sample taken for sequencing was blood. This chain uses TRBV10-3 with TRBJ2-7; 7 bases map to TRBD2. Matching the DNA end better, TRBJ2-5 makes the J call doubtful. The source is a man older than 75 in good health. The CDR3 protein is CASQGGSQETQYF. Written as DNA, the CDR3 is TGTGCCTCCCAGGGCGGGAGCCAAGAGACCCAGTACTTC.